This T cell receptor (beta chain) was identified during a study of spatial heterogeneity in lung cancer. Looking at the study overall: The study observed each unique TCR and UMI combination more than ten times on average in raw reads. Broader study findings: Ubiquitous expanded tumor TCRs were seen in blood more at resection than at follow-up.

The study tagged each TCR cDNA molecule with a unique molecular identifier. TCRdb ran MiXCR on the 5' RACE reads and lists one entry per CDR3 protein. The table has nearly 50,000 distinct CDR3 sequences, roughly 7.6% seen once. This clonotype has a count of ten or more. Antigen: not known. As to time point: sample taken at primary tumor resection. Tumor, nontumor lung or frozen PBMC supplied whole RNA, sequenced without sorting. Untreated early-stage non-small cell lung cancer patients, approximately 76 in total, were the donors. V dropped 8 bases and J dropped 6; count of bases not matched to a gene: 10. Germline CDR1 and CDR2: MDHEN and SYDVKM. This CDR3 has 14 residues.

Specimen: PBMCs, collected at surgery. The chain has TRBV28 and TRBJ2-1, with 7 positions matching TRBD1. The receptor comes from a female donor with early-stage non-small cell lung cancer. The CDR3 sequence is CASRLDRVVNEQFF. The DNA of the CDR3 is TGTGCCAGCCGGCTCGACAGGGTGGTCAATGAGCAGTTCTTC.